This T cell receptor (beta chain) stems from a study of Ad26.COV2.S vaccination and SARS-CoV-2 variants. Treatment of the sample: some 20 received Ad26.COV2.S at low or high dose, single or two shots; roughly five received placebo; per-sample allocation not given. Samples came from day 63 after the first vaccine or placebo injection. The administered vaccine (an Ad26 vector) expressed Wuhan-strain SARS-CoV-2 spike. Sequencing was performed with immunoSEQ multiplex PCR; in TCRdb, only in-frame clones are kept and a portion is missing. The sample lists about 350,000 clones, about 85% occurring once. J gave up 5 bases and V 0 bases, and 6 bases lay outside the gene matches. The germline V gene has CDR1 KGHSH and CDR2 LQKENI. The length of the CDR3 is 15 residues.

The clonotype was recovered from a person aged 18-60 years who received the Ad26.COV2.S COVID-19 vaccine or a placebo. Sequencing used peripheral blood, obtained in a trial of Ad26.COV2.S vaccine versus placebo. The genes are TRBV18 and TRBJ1-1; 7 nucleotides match TRBD1. The CDR3 loop is CASSPPSRGVTEAFF. CDR3 DNA sequence: TGTGCCAGCTCACCACCGAGCAGGGGGGTGACTGAAGCTTTCTTT.